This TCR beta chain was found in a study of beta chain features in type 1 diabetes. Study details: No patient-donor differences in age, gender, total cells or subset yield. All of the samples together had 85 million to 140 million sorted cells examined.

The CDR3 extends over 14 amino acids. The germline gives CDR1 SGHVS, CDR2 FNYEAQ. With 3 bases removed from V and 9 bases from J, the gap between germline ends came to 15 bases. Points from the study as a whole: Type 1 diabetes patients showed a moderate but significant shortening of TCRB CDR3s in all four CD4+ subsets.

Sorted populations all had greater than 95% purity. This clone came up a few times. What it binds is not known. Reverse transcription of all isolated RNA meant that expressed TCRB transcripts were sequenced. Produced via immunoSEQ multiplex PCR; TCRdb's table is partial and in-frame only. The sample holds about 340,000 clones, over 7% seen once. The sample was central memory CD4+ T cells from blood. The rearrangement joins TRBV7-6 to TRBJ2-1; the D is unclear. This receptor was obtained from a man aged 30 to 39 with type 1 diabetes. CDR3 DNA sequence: TGTGCCAGCAGCTTCGCAGGTCTAGGCGCTGAGCAGTTCTTC. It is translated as CASSFAGLGAEQFF. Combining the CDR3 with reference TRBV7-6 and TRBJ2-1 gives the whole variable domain GAGVSQSPRYKVTKRGQDVALRCDPISGHVSLYWYRQALGQGPEFLTYFNYEAQQDKSGLPNDRFSAERPEGSISTLTIQRTEQRDSAMYRCASSFAGLGAEQFFGPGTRLTVL.